This T cell receptor beta chain is from a study of CD8+ T cells in alopecia areata. Sequencing relied on a cDNA template that was reverse transcribed from extracted RNA. Data came from immunoSEQ multiplex PCR; TCRdb stores just in-frame clones and leaves some out. The sample lists 150,000 to 200,000 clones, approximately 60% occurring once. The CDR3 spans 14 residues. CDR1 is MNHEY, CDR2 SVGAGI, per germline. This clone was seen a handful of times. A read error may produce the germline difference seen at one junction end. Treatment given: oral pan-JAK inhibitor, 5-10 mg twice daily. This sequence was found in a human donor with alopecia areata. This chain uses TRBV6-5 with TRBJ2-7; possible D gene TRBD2, 6 bases. The sequenced sample was CD4+ T cells sorted from blood, obtained at week 24, from a patient treated with tofacitinib. CDR3 amino acids: CAISGRDSTYEQYF. The DNA of the CDR3 is TGTGCCATCAGTGGCCGGGACTCAACCTACGAGCAGTACTTC.